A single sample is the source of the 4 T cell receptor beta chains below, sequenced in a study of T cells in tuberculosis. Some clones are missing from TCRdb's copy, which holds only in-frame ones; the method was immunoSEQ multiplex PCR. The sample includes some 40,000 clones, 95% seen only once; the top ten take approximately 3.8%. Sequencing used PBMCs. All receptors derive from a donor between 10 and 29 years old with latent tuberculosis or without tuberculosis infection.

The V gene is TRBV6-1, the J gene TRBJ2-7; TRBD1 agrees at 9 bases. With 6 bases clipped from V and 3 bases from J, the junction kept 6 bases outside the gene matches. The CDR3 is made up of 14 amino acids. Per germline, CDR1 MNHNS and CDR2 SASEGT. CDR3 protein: CASRARDRVYEQYF. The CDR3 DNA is TGTGCCAGCAGAGCCCGGGACAGGGTCTACGAGCAGTACTTC.

The CDR3 sequence is CASSGTGAPGANVLTF. CDR3 nucleotide sequence: TGTGCCAGCAGCGGTACAGGGGCCCCTGGGGCCAACGTCCTGACTTTC. This chain joins TRBV9 and TRBJ2-6, with TRBD1 identical over 7 bases. V trimming: 3 bases; J trimming: 2 bases; junction bases outside the gene matches: 5. The CDR3 contains 16 residues. Germline-derived CDR1 and CDR2 are SGDLS and YYNGEE.

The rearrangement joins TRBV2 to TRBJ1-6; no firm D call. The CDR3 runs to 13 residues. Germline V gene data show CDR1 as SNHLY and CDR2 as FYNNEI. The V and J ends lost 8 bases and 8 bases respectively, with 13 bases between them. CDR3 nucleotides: TGTGCCAGCTGGGAGAATTGGTATTCACCCCTCCACTTT. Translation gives CASWENWYSPLHF. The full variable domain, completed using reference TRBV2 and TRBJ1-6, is EPEVTQTPSHQVTQMGQEVILRCVPISNHLYFYWYRQILGQKVEFLVSFYNNEISEKSEIFDDQFSVERPDGSNFTLKIRSTKLEDSAMYFCASWENWYSPLHFGNGTRLTVT.

CDR3 loop: CASSPPNQGTSLYF. The CDR3 DNA follows: TGTGCCAGCAGTCCTCCGAATCAGGGTACCTCCCTATACTTC. This rearrangement joins TRBV28 to TRBJ2-7; a weak D match, TRBD1 (5 bases). The CDR3 loop spans 14 amino acids. CDR1 MDHEN and CDR2 SYDVKM come from the germline V gene. Trimming removed 5 bases from V and 13 bases from J, with 24 bases in between.